This T cell receptor (beta chain) came from a study of blood T cell repertoires in COVID-19. The protocol was immunoSEQ multiplex PCR, while the TCRdb copy is restricted to in-frame clones and leaves out a portion. The sample contains under 140,000 clones, approximately 65% of which appear only once. This clone has just a few counts. J gave up 4 bases and V 3 bases, and 11 bases lay outside the gene matches. In germline, CDR1 is SNHLY, CDR2 FYNNEI. CDR3 size: 16 residues. The sequencing input was peripheral blood. The TCR originated in a woman between 55 and 75 years old with acute or convalescent COVID-19. The genes are TRBV2 and TRBJ2-7, with TRBD2 matching over 8 bases. The CDR3 bases are TGTGCCAGCAGTGAGCGAGGGCGGCGGGGGGTTTACGAGCAGTACTTC. It encodes CASSERGRRGVYEQYF.